This is a list of T cell receptor beta chains from one sample in a study of OX40 agonist ivuxolimab in advanced cancers. The assay was immunoSEQ multiplex PCR, and TCRdb's table has in-frame clones only and misses some. The sample has around 86,000 clones; roughly 90% are singletons. The sequencing here drew on CD4+ or CD8+ T cells sorted from blood, taken in a trial of the OX40 agonist ivuxolimab. The receptors originated from an adult with an advanced solid tumor such as melanoma, head and neck, liver or kidney cancer. Each CDR3 is given with its conserved first and last residue. A D gene is named only where the DNA matches it firmly. The size of a clone is reported for some rows only, either as once, few or many, or as a class for expanded clones.

J: TRBJ2-3
V: TRBV30
D: NA
size: NA
DNA: TGTGCCTGGAGTTCGTCAGATACGCAGTATTTT
CDR3: CAWSSSDTQYF

J: TRBJ2-5
V: TRBV30
D: TRBD2
size: NA
DNA: TGTGCCTGGGGGGGTAGCGGGAGTCTGGAGACCCAGTACTTC
CDR3: CAWGGSGSLETQYF

J: TRBJ2-6
V: TRBV19
D: NA
size: NA
DNA: TGTGCCAGCCAAGAGATGCGCTCTGGGGCCAACGTCCTGACTTTC
CDR3: CASQEMRSGANVLTF

J: TRBJ1-4
V: TRBV19
D: NA
size: NA
DNA: TGTGCCAGTAGTACTCAGAGGTCAGACAAGAATGAAAAACTGTTTTTT
CDR3: CASSTQRSDKNEKLFF

J: TRBJ2-7
V: TRBV18
D: NA
size: once
DNA: TGTGCCAGCTCAGGCTTTGCAGTTCCCTACGAGCAGTACTTC
CDR3: CASSGFAVPYEQYF

J: TRBJ2-5
V: TRBV5-1
D: TRBD2
size: NA
DNA: TGCGCCAGCAGGCGGGAGGGCCCTCGAGAGACCCAGTACTTC
CDR3: CASRREGPRETQYF

J: TRBJ2-7
V: TRBV5-1
D: TRBD1
size: few
DNA: TGCGCCAGCAGACCCCATACAGGGGCCTACGAGCAGTACTTC
CDR3: CASRPHTGAYEQYF

J: TRBJ2-7
V: TRBV7-2
D: NA
size: NA
DNA: TGTGCCAGCAGCTTAGTTTGGCAGGGCATGTACGAGCAGTACTTC
CDR3: CASSLVWQGMYEQYF

J: TRBJ1-2
V: TRBV6-1
D: NA
size: few
DNA: TGTGCCAGCAGTGAGGAGGGTCACTATGGCTACACCTTC
CDR3: CASSEEGHYGYTF

J: TRBJ1-2
V: TRBV29-1
D: NA
size: NA
DNA: TGCAGCGTTGTAAATCTGGCGGGAATGGGCTACACCTTC
CDR3: CSVVNLAGMGYTF

J: TRBJ2-7
V: TRBV10-3
D: NA
size: NA
DNA: TGTGCCATCAGGGACCTACTGGGTGTAAACGAGCAGTACTTC
CDR3: CAIRDLLGVNEQYF

J: TRBJ2-2
V: TRBV9
D: NA
size: NA
DNA: TGTGCCAGCAGCGTAGTCGACGGGATCGGCACCGGGGAGCTGTTTTTT
CDR3: CASSVVDGIGTGELFF

J: TRBJ2-3
V: TRBV29-1
D: NA
size: NA
DNA: TGCAGCGCGACGAAGGGATTTTTGGCTAGCACAGATACGCAGTATTTT
CDR3: CSATKGFLASTDTQYF

J: TRBJ2-4
V: TRBV10-2
D: TRBD2
size: NA
DNA: TGCGCCAGCAGTGAGTATAGCGGGCCGCTAGCCAAAAACATTCAGTACTTC
CDR3: CASSEYSGPLAKNIQYF

J: TRBJ2-1
V: TRBV11-2
D: TRBD1
size: NA
DNA: TGTGCCAGCAGCTTAGTGGGACAGGGATTTAGAGATGAGCAGTTCTTC
CDR3: CASSLVGQGFRDEQFF

J: TRBJ1-1
V: TRBV6-1
D: TRBD1
size: NA
DNA: TGTGCCAGCACCTGGACAGGGAACACTGAAGCTTTCTTT
CDR3: CASTWTGNTEAFF

J: TRBJ2-1
V: TRBV9
D: TRBD2
size: NA
DNA: TGTGCCAGCAGCGCCGGCCCGGGACTAGCTTCCTACAATGAGCAGTTCTTC
CDR3: CASSAGPGLASYNEQFF

J: TRBJ1-2
V: TRBV6-1
D: NA
size: NA
DNA: TGTGCCAGCAGTGGGGGCGCAAGGCTGGCGCTATCTATTGGGTACACCTTC
CDR3: CASSGGARLALSIGYTF

J: TRBJ1-1
V: TRBV19
D: TRBD1
size: NA
DNA: TGTGCCAGTAGTATGGAGGGGGGACAGTACACTGAAGCTTTCTTT
CDR3: CASSMEGGQYTEAFF

J: TRBJ2-7
V: TRBV29-1
D: TRBD2
size: NA
DNA: TGCAGCGCCAAAATGGGGTTTGGCGGGAGCAACGAGCAGTACTTC
CDR3: CSAKMGFGGSNEQYF

J: TRBJ2-5
V: TRBV2
D: TRBD1
size: once
DNA: TGTGCCAGCAGGGGGACAGGGGAAGAGACCCAGTACTTC
CDR3: CASRGTGEETQYF

J: TRBJ2-5
V: TRBV7-2
D: TRBD1
size: NA
DNA: TGTGCCAGCAGCTTAACACAGGGGGAGACCCAGTACTTC
CDR3: CASSLTQGETQYF

J: TRBJ1-2
V: TRBV4-1
D: NA
size: NA
DNA: TGCGCCAGCAGCCACGAAGGGCGCTCTTATGGCTACACCTTC
CDR3: CASSHEGRSYGYTF

J: TRBJ1-3
V: TRBV5-1
D: NA
size: NA
DNA: TGCGCCAGCAGCTCATCACAGGGCCCTGGAAACGCCATATATTTT
CDR3: CASSSSQGPGNAIYF

J: TRBJ2-7
V: TRBV19
D: TRBD2
size: NA
DNA: TGTGCCAGTCACCCTAGCGGCGGGGGGTCCTACGAGCAGTACTTC
CDR3: CASHPSGGGSYEQYF

J: TRBJ2-3
V: TRBV6-1
D: NA
size: NA
DNA: TGTGCCAGCAGCGGAACCAACACAGATACGCAGTATTTT
CDR3: CASSGTNTDTQYF

J: TRBJ2-1
V: TRBV4-2
D: TRBD2
size: NA
DNA: TGTGCCAGCAGCCAAGACGCGACTAGCGGGAGTCCCCATGAGCAGTTCTTC
CDR3: CASSQDATSGSPHEQFF

J: TRBJ2-7
V: TRBV6-1
D: NA
size: NA
DNA: TGTGCCAGCAGTGATTGGCCACGGGGGAAAAACGAGCAGTACTTC
CDR3: CASSDWPRGKNEQYF

J: TRBJ1-1
V: TRBV28
D: TRBD1
size: NA
DNA: TGTGCCAGCAGTTTGGACAGGGGGCCTCCTGAAGCTTTCTTT
CDR3: CASSLDRGPPEAFF

J: TRBJ2-5
V: TRBV7-9
D: TRBD2
size: NA
DNA: TGTGCCAGCAGCTTAGCGGGACTAGTTCTCAGCGAGACCCAGTACTTC
CDR3: CASSLAGLVLSETQYF

J: TRBJ2-3
V: TRBV30
D: TRBD2
size: NA
DNA: TGTGCCTGGAGTGTTGGACTAGCGGGAGTAGGGACAGATACGCAGTATTTT
CDR3: CAWSVGLAGVGTDTQYF

J: TRBJ2-3
V: TRBV9
D: NA
size: NA
DNA: TGTGCCAGCAGCGGTCCCGGGACGCTTTCAGATACGCAGTATTTT
CDR3: CASSGPGTLSDTQYF

J: TRBJ2-7
V: TRBV10-3
D: NA
size: NA
DNA: TGTGCCATCAGCGGAAGGACAGAAGATTACGAGCAGTACTTC
CDR3: CAISGRTEDYEQYF

J: TRBJ1-2
V: TRBV5-6
D: TRBD1
size: NA
DNA: TGTGCCAGCACCATCCTTACAGGGGGCGTTGTGTATGGCTACACCTTC
CDR3: CASTILTGGVVYGYTF

J: TRBJ2-1
V: TRBV5-1
D: TRBD2
size: NA
DNA: TGCGCCAGCAGCTTGGACTCCGGGACTAGCGGCTACAATGAGCAGTTCTTC
CDR3: CASSLDSGTSGYNEQFF

J: TRBJ2-2
V: TRBV29-1
D: TRBD2
size: NA
DNA: TGCAGCGTTAAAAGCGGGAGGAACGCCGGGGAGCTGTTTTTT
CDR3: CSVKSGRNAGELFF

J: TRBJ2-2
V: TRBV6-1
D: TRBD2
size: NA
DNA: TGTGCCAGCAGTGAAGCTTTTCTAGCGGGAGCCGGGGAGCTGTTTTTT
CDR3: CASSEAFLAGAGELFF

J: TRBJ1-5
V: TRBV7-2
D: NA
size: NA
DNA: TGTGCCAGCAGCTCGTATAGCAATCAGCCCCAGCATTTT
CDR3: CASSSYSNQPQHF

J: TRBJ2-3
V: TRBV6-5
D: TRBD1
size: NA
DNA: TGTGCCAGCAGTTCGCAGGGGGGACAGGCCACACATACGCAGTATTTT
CDR3: CASSSQGGQATHTQYF

J: TRBJ2-7
V: TRBV7-9
D: NA
size: NA
DNA: TGTGCCAGCAGCCCTTCCCGGGACACCCTGATCTACGAGCAGTACTTC
CDR3: CASSPSRDTLIYEQYF

J: TRBJ1-5
V: TRBV19
D: NA
size: once
DNA: TGTGCCAGTATTGGACAGTATAGCAATCAGCCCCAGCATTTT
CDR3: CASIGQYSNQPQHF

J: TRBJ1-2
V: TRBV19
D: NA
size: once
DNA: TGTGCCAGTAGTTACCCAACCGGGACGGGCTATGGCTACACCTTC
CDR3: CASSYPTGTGYGYTF

J: TRBJ2-2
V: TRBV2
D: NA
size: NA
DNA: TGTGCCAGCAGTGAAAGGCTGGGGGTCACCGGGGAGCTGTTTTTT
CDR3: CASSERLGVTGELFF

J: TRBJ2-1
V: TRBV5-5
D: NA
size: NA
DNA: TGTGCCAGCAGCTTGGGGGCAGGGATAAGTGAGCAGTTCTTC
CDR3: CASSLGAGISEQFF

J: TRBJ2-3
V: TRBV7-2
D: NA
size: NA
DNA: TGTGCCAGCAGCTTCCTGAGCACAGATACGCAGTATTTT
CDR3: CASSFLSTDTQYF

J: TRBJ2-3
V: TRBV7-8
D: NA
size: NA
DNA: TGTGCCAGCAGCTTTTCAACCGACACAGATACGCAGTATTTT
CDR3: CASSFSTDTDTQYF

J: TRBJ2-7
V: TRBV5-5
D: NA
size: NA
DNA: TGTGCCAGCAGCTCCGCTTCAGGAGCCGCTTACGAGCAGTACTTC
CDR3: CASSSASGAAYEQYF

J: TRBJ2-1
V: TRBV7-6
D: NA
size: NA
DNA: TGTGCCAGCAGCTTAGGTCTCGGCGACAATGAGCAGTTCTTC
CDR3: CASSLGLGDNEQFF

J: TRBJ1-1
V: TRBV7-6
D: NA
size: NA
DNA: TGTGCCAGCAGCTCACAGGGTAACACTGAAGCTTTCTTT
CDR3: CASSSQGNTEAFF

J: TRBJ1-5
V: TRBV5-5
D: NA
size: few
DNA: TGTGCCAGCAGCTTTTCTGGGACTAGCAATCAGCCCCAGCATTTT
CDR3: CASSFSGTSNQPQHF

J: TRBJ2-3
V: TRBV5-8
D: TRBD1
size: NA
DNA: TGTGCCAGCAGCTTGGGTAGGGACAGACGCACAGATACGCAGTATTTT
CDR3: CASSLGRDRRTDTQYF